The next 32 T cell receptor beta chains were all read from a single sample in a study of T cell clones after liver transplantation (dated by TCRdb to between 2018 and 2021). Alloreactive TCRbeta sequences were defined by sequencing the proliferating CFSE-low cells from the MLR. Library prep was done by the immunoSEQ multiplex PCR assay. Held by TCRdb, this immuneACCESS table contains in-frame sequences only and omits some clones. Under half of the omission traces to an unresolved V gene where checked; the cause of the rest is unknown. A total of some 2,200 clones appear in this sample, more than 20% of them only once. In total, the top ten clones hold 15% of the sample. For these receptors, no antigen is known. Sequencing used CD8+ T cells from cultured PBMCs. The receptors come from a human patient who received a liver transplant. Some T cells may be donor cells from the graft after a transplant.

This clone rates as medium-sized (0.01 to 0.1%). The V and J genes are TRBV27 and TRBJ2-5, with 13 bases that match TRBD2. The junction had 6 bases not matched to a gene; V was cut back by 2 bases and J by 3 bases. The germline gives CDR1 MNHEY, CDR2 SMNVEV (reference sequence). This CDR3 is built from 17 residues. CDR3 nucleotides: TGTGCCAGCAGTTTAAGGACTAGCGGGAGAGAGAAAGAGACCCAGTACTTC. Amino acids: CASSLRTSGREKETQYF.

This clone was seen more than once but under ten times. With only one base between it and a far larger clone, this is likely a read error. CDR3 nucleotides: TGTGCCAGCGGCGCCTACGAGCAGTACTTC. Protein: CASGAYEQYF. The chain carries TRBV5-4 and TRBJ2-7, with no clear D. The ends were cut back, 7 bases at V and 2 bases at J, with 4 bases in the middle. The length of the CDR3 is 10 residues. Germline values: CDR1 SGHNT, CDR2 YYREEE (reference sequence).

This clone has more than one count but fewer than ten. The rearrangement joins TRBV7-7 to TRBJ2-2; perhaps TRBD1 as D (6 bases). Germline assignment: CDR1 SSHAT and CDR2 FNYEAQ (reference sequence). The CDR3 covers 15 residues. V was trimmed by 11 bases and J by 1 base, leaving 17 bases between them. The chain's CDR3 is CAPPTGCLNTGELFF. CDR3 coding DNA: TGTGCCCCCCCAACAGGGTGCTTGAACACCGGGGAGCTGTTTTTT.

This clone has only a few counts. J is TRBJ2-7 and V is TRBV13, with D possibly being TRBD2 (6 bases). V was cut by 6 bases and J by 2 bases, with 14 bases left in between. Germline CDR1 PRHDT, CDR2 FYEKMQ (reference sequence). The CDR3 runs 14 residues. The CDR3 DNA reads as TGTGCCAGCAGTGAAGCGGGCGGGGCCTACGAGCAGTACTTC. Amino acid sequence: CASSEAGGAYEQYF.

There are a few counts of this clone. This chain connects TRBV6-1 to TRBJ1-1; possibly TRBD1 for D (5 bases). Per the germline V gene, CDR1 is MNHNS and CDR2 is SASEGT. CDR3 length: 13 residues. The V end lost 5 bases, the J end lost 4 bases, and 11 bases lay between the germline ends. Here the CDR3 reads CASSPGGGTEAFF. The CDR3 DNA sequence: TGTGCCAGCAGTCCCGGCGGGGGCACTGAAGCTTTCTTT.

This clone was seen a handful of times. This chain joins TRBV28 and TRBJ2-7; D remains ambiguous. V dropped 1 base and J dropped 0 bases, with 4 bases sitting between them. Germline lookup yields CDR1 MDHEN and CDR2 SYDVKM. The CDR3 has 13 amino acids. The DNA for the CDR3 is TGTGCCAGCAGTTTATCGTACTCCTACGAGCAGTACTTC. Protein sequence: CASSLSYSYEQYF.

The CDR3 region is CASSEASSGSDEQYF. The CDR3 region has the DNA TGTGCCAGCAGTGAAGCGTCGAGCGGGAGCGACGAGCAGTACTTC. This rearrangement joins TRBV6-1 to TRBJ2-7, with 8 bases identical to TRBD2. V lost 0 bases to trimming and J lost 5 bases; unmatched junction nucleotides: 6. The CDR3 extends over 15 amino acids. The germline V gene encodes CDR1 MNHNS and CDR2 SASEGT.

There are a few counts of this clone. This chain uses TRBV2 with TRBJ2-7; TRBD1 is a possible D gene (5 bases). Germline assignment: CDR1 SNHLY and CDR2 FYNNEI. This CDR3 spans 15 amino acids. The V end lost 6 bases, the J end lost 0 bases, and 15 bases lay between the germline ends. The DNA of the CDR3 is TGTGCCAGCAGCGTAGGGGCAGCGCTCTCCTACGAGCAGTACTTC. Translating it yields CASSVGAALSYEQYF.

This clone rates as medium-sized. V and J are TRBV27 and TRBJ2-3; D is ambiguous. The CDR3 is 16 residues long. V gave up 8 bases and J gave up 1 base, with 19 bases separating them. The germline gives CDR1 MNHEY, CDR2 SMNVEV (reference sequence). CDR3 bases: TGTGCCAGCTCTTATCTGAGCATAGTGGGCACAGATACGCAGTATTTT. Amino acid sequence: CASSYLSIVGTDTQYF.

This clone was observed a handful of times. The rearrangement links TRBV6-1 to TRBJ2-2; 7 nucleotides align to TRBD1. Germline V gives CDR1 MNHNS, CDR2 SASEGT. This CDR3 spans 14 amino acids. The trim removed 7 bases at V and 3 bases at J, leaving 5 bases unmatched. The CDR3 coding sequence is TGTGCCAGCAAGGGGGACAGCGACACCGGGGAGCTGTTTTTT. Its protein product is CASKGDSDTGELFF.

This clone is deemed hyperexpanded. The sample holds other DNA sequences that translate to the same CDR3. The chain couples TRBV27 to TRBJ2-3; a possible D gene is TRBD2 (6 bases). The CDR3 runs 14 residues. V was trimmed by 8 bases and J by 1 base, leaving 13 bases between them. The germline gives CDR1 MNHEY, CDR2 SMNVEV (reference sequence). CDR3 nucleotide sequence: TGTGCCAGCCCCTCCGGGAGAGGCACAGATACGCAGTATTTT. This codes for CASPSGRGTDTQYF.

This clone was counted a few times. The junction differs from germline at one of its ends, possibly a read error. The same CDR3 arises from other DNA sequences in this sample as well. This chain connects TRBV27 to TRBJ2-3; perhaps TRBD2 as D (6 bases). Germline CDR1 reads MNHEY; CDR2 reads SMNVEV (reference sequence). The CDR3 covers 14 residues. The CDR3 spells CASPSGRGTDTQYF. The CDR3 region has the DNA TGTGCTAGCCCCTCCGGGAGAGGCACAGATACTCAGTATTTT.

The V call is TRBV6-6, the J call TRBJ1-2; D may be TRBD1 (5 bases). The CDR3 consists of 14 residues. V was pared by 6 bases and J by 4 bases, with 15 bases between. CDR1 MNHNY and CDR2 SVGAGI come from the germline V gene (reference sequence). Here the CDR3 reads CASRSSGSPYGYTF. CDR3 DNA sequence: TGTGCCAGCAGGTCTTCAGGGAGCCCCTATGGCTACACCTTC.

The rearrangement links TRBV5-5 to TRBJ1-2; 7 bases are shared with TRBD1. The CDR3 extends over 16 amino acids. Per germline, CDR1 SGHKS and CDR2 YYEKEE (reference sequence). With V trimmed by 5 bases and J by 3 bases, 13 bases remained unmatched. DNA of the CDR3: TGTGCCAGCAGGAAGACAGGGACGCCACAGTACTATGGCTACACCTTC. It yields the protein CASRKTGTPQYYGYTF. The complete variable domain, with remaining parts taken from reference TRBV5-5 and TRBJ1-2, reads DAGVTQSPTHLIKTRGQQVTLRCSPISGHKSVSWYQQVLGQGPQFIFQYYEKEERGRGNFPDRFSARQFPNYSSELNVNALLLGDSALYLCASRKTGTPQYYGYTFGSGTRLTVV.

The sample holds a few counts of this clone. The chain joins TRBV6-4 to TRBJ1-2; a weak D match, TRBD1 (5 bases). With 6 bases removed from V and 4 bases from J, the gap between germline ends came to 15 bases. This CDR3 region has 14 residues. From germline, CDR1 is MRHNA and CDR2 SNTAGT. The chain's CDR3 is CASRSSGSPYGYTF. For the CDR3, the DNA is TGTGCCAGCAGGTCTTCAGGGAGCCCCTATGGCTACACCTTC.

This clone came up a few times. The chain uses TRBV4-2 and TRBJ2-7, with D possibly matching TRBD2 (6 bases). Looked up from germline, CDR1 is LGHNA and CDR2 is YNFKEQ. Trimming removed 4 bases at V and 0 bases at J, with 13 bases between. The CDR3 covers 15 residues. The CDR3 DNA reads TGTGCCAGCAGCCCAGGACCCGGGAGCTCCTACGAGCAGTACTTC. Translated: CASSPGPGSSYEQYF.

This clone is termed medium-sized (0.01 to 0.1%). CDR3 amino acids: CASSQDRDRATTNEKLFF. DNA of the CDR3: TGCGCCAGCAGCCAAGATCGTGACAGGGCTACAACTAATGAAAAACTGTTTTTT. The chain uses TRBV4-1 and TRBJ1-4; TRBD1 aligns across 7 bases. Trimming removed 0 bases from V and 0 bases from J; junction bases left unmatched: 7. The germline V gene encodes CDR1 MGHRA and CDR2 YSYEKL. This CDR3 has 18 amino acids.

The V and J genes are TRBV5-1 and TRBJ1-5; D not resolved. Germline V gene sequence: CDR1 SGHRS, CDR2 YFSETQ. With 2 bases removed from V and 5 bases from J, the gap between germline ends came to 8 bases. There are 13 residues in the CDR3. Here the CDR3 reads CASSLNSYQPQHF. The CDR3 region has the DNA TGCGCCAGCAGCTTAAATTCGTATCAGCCCCAGCATTTT.

This clone was recorded a few times. The V gene is TRBV6-6, the J gene TRBJ1-6; D is unclear. In germline, CDR1 is MNHNY, CDR2 SVGAGI (reference sequence). The length of the CDR3 is 15 residues. Trimming stripped 2 bases from V and 0 bases from J, with 5 bases between. The CDR3 protein is CASSYGSSYNSPLHF. CDR3 nucleotides: TGTGCCAGCAGTTACGGAAGCTCCTATAATTCACCCCTCCACTTT.

This clone is medium-sized. The rearrangement links TRBV6-1 to TRBJ2-1; 8 bases match TRBD2. The CDR3 length is 14 residues. The trim removed 4 bases at V and 5 bases at J, leaving 4 bases unmatched. Germline CDR1 and CDR2: MNHNS and SASEGT. The CDR3 region is CASSVAGTNNEQFF. CDR3 coding DNA: TGTGCCAGCAGTGTAGCGGGAACAAACAATGAGCAGTTCTTC.

In its sample, this clone is large. The V call is TRBV19, the J call TRBJ1-1; 7 nucleotides match TRBD1. V shed 8 bases, J shed 4 bases, and the junction held 4 bases outside the gene matches. The CDR3 has 12 amino acids. The germline V gene has CDR1 LNHDA and CDR2 SQIVND (reference sequence). CDR3 nucleotide sequence: TGTGCCAGTCGGGCAGGGGGCACTGAAGCTTTCTTT. Amino acid sequence: CASRAGGTEAFF. Supplemented by reference TRBV19 and TRBJ1-1, the full variable domain reads DGGITQSPKYLFRKEGQNVTLSCEQNLNHDAMYWYRQDPGQGLRLIYYSQIVNDFQKGDIAEGYSVSREKKESFPLTVTSAQKNPTAFYLCASRAGGTEAFFGQGTRLTVV.

With respect to this clone: A much larger clone sits a single nucleotide away, making a read error possible. The genes are TRBV30 and TRBJ1-4, with unresolved D. CDR1 and CDR2 (germline): GTSNPN, SVGIG (reference sequence). The CDR3 totals 13 residues. The V gene lost 7 bases and the J gene lost 8 bases, with 17 bases spanning the gap. The chain's CDR3 is CALNDGAGEKLFF. The CDR3 DNA follows: TGTGCCTTGAACGATGGAGCAGGCGAAAAACTGTTTTTT.

This clone was observed a handful of times. The DNA for the CDR3 is TGTGCCAGCAGCTCAACAGGGGGCGAGGCCTACAATGAGCAGTTCTTC. As protein: CASSSTGGEAYNEQFF. The V and J genes are TRBV11-3 and TRBJ2-1; 9 nucleotides match TRBD1. This CDR3 contains 16 residues. In germline, CDR1 is SGHNT, CDR2 YENEEA. V dropped 4 bases and J dropped 2; count of bases not matched to a gene: 6.

This clone was observed a few times. A far larger clone is only one base removed, so a read error is likely. The V call is TRBV7-2, the J call TRBJ2-6; weak D call: TRBD2 (9 bases). Trimming pared 11 bases from V and 0 bases from J, leaving 20 bases between. The CDR3 has 17 amino acids. Germline CDR1 and CDR2: SGHTA and FQGNSA. CDR3 in DNA: TGTGCCCGCGGGGGGGGACAGGTTATCTCTGGGGCCAACGTCCTGACTTTC. It specifies CARGGGQVISGANVLTF. Complete variable domain (other parts from reference TRBV7-2 and TRBJ2-6): GAGVSQSPSNKVTEKGKDVELRCDPISGHTALYWYRQSLGQGLEFLIYFQGNSAPDKSGLPSDRFSAERTGGSVSTLTIQRTQQEDSAVYLCARGGGQVISGANVLTFGAGSRLTVL.

Concerning this clone itself: This likely came from a read error, as a far larger clone is one base away. The J gene is TRBJ2-3, the V gene TRBV27; D is possibly TRBD2 (6 bases). The CDR3 length is 14 residues. Germline V gene sequence: CDR1 MNHEY, CDR2 SMNVEV (reference sequence). The CDR3, as DNA: TGTGCCAGCCCCTCCGGGAGAGGCACAGATAAGCAGTATTTT. It is translated as CASPSGRGTDKQYF.

As to this clone: The junction shows a germline mismatch at one end, possibly a read error. The V gene is TRBV4-2, the J gene TRBJ1-5; D gene ambiguous. The CDR3 loop spans 16 amino acids. Per the germline V gene, CDR1 is LGHNA and CDR2 is YNFKEQ. CDR3 protein: CASIRTDGDSNHPQHF. The CDR3 DNA reads TGTGCCAGCATCCGCACGGACGGAGATAGCAATCATCCCCAGCATTTT.

This clone was seen only a few times. Given a much more abundant clone one base away, this may be a read error. This chain connects TRBV4-2 to TRBJ2-1; 12 bases fit TRBD2. J lost 2 bases, V lost 1 base, and 9 bases had no gene match. The CDR3 consists of 19 residues. Germline-derived CDR1 and CDR2 are LGHNA and YNFKEQ. CDR3 sequence (DNA): TGTGCCAGCAGCCAAGCCAGGGCTAGCGGGAGGGGCGCCTACAATGAGCAGTTCTTC. It codes for CASSQARASGRGAYNEQFF.

There are a few counts of this clone. V and J are TRBV7-7 and TRBJ2-1; 14 bases fit TRBD2. The CDR3 is 18 residues long. V lost 3 bases and J lost 4; bases outside the gene matches: 8. Germline-derived CDR1 and CDR2 are SSHAT and FNYEAQ (reference sequence). CDR3 DNA: TGTGCCAGCAGCTTTCCGACTAGCGGGAGGGCCGAGTACAATGAGCAGTTCTTC. It encodes CASSFPTSGRAEYNEQFF.

The chain links TRBV11-2 to TRBJ2-2, with TRBD1 matching 7 bases. Germline values: CDR1 SGHAT, CDR2 FQNNGV. The CDR3 runs to 17 residues. After removal of 0 bases from V and 4 bases from J, the junction contained 8 bases not matched to a gene. CDR3 amino acids: CASSLDQDRDLTGELFF. The DNA for the CDR3 is TGTGCCAGCAGCTTAGATCAAGACAGGGATCTCACCGGGGAGCTGTTTTTT.

This clone has only a few counts. The V gene is TRBV5-7, the J gene TRBJ2-7; tentatively, D is TRBD2 (6 bases). TRBV5-7 is noted as an ORF with a role that remains uncertain. V gave up 4 bases and J gave up 0 bases, with 14 bases separating them. The CDR3 consists of 15 residues. CDR3: CASSPGPGSSYEQYF. For the CDR3, the DNA is TGTGCCAGCAGCCCAGGACCCGGGAGCTCCTACGAGCAGTACTTC.

V and J are TRBV19 and TRBJ2-1, with TRBD2 matching 7 bases. This CDR3 contains 12 residues. Germline V gene sequence: CDR1 LNHDA, CDR2 SQIVND (reference sequence). V was clipped by 7 bases and J by 6 bases; unmatched bases: 3. CDR3 sequence reads: CASKSGGNEQFF. The CDR3 DNA reads TGTGCCAGTAAGTCGGGGGGCAATGAGCAGTTCTTC.

The genes are TRBV28 and TRBJ2-1; 10 nucleotides agree with TRBD2. V shed 2 bases, J shed 9 bases, and the junction held 7 bases outside the gene matches. CDR1 and CDR2 (germline): MDHEN, SYDVKM. CDR3 length: 15 amino acids. Here the CDR3 reads CASSLGASGGGEQFF. The CDR3 nucleotides read TGTGCCAGCAGTTTAGGGGCTAGCGGGGGAGGTGAGCAGTTCTTC.